These T cell receptor beta chains were read from a single sample in a study of cytomegalovirus exposure and HLA in healthy donors. Data came from immunoSEQ multiplex PCR; TCRdb stores just in-frame clones and leaves some out. The data show roughly 100,000 clones, with around 77% seen just once and 8.5% to 10% held by the top ten. Material for sequencing was PBMCs. These receptors were obtained from a woman between 40 and 50 years old in good health and CMV-seropositive. The CDR3 runs from the conserved cysteine through the conserved F or W. D genes are given only for firm matches. Clone size appears in some rows only: once, few, many, or a class for an expanded clone.

V	size	J	D	CDR3	DNA
TRBV19	NA	TRBJ2-7	NA	CASSPRRGHQSYEQYF	TGTGCCAGTAGCCCCCGAAGGGGCCACCAATCCTACGAGCAGTACTTC
TRBV4-1	NA	TRBJ1-1	TRBD1	CASSRQGARNTEAFF	TGCGCCAGCAGCCGCCAGGGGGCGAGGAACACTGAAGCTTTCTTT
TRBV29-1	few	TRBJ2-5	TRBD2	CSVEFTAGLYQETQYF	TGCAGCGTTGAGTTTACAGCGGGGCTGTACCAAGAGACCCAGTACTTC
TRBV5-4	many	TRBJ2-2	NA	CASSLDFSGELFF	TGTGCCAGCAGCTTGGACTTCTCCGGGGAGCTGTTTTTT
TRBV7-2	NA	TRBJ2-3	NA	CASSARWDTQYF	TGTGCCAGCAGCGCGAGGTGGGATACGCAGTATTTT
TRBV4-3	NA	TRBJ1-1	NA	CASSQDSTGLGTEAFF	TGCGCCAGCAGCCAAGATTCGACAGGTCTGGGAACTGAAGCTTTCTTT
TRBV4-1	few	TRBJ1-1	TRBD1	CASSSRDRGYTEAFF	TGCGCCAGCAGCTCCCGGGACAGGGGGTACACTGAAGCTTTCTTT
TRBV5-4	NA	TRBJ2-2	TRBD2	CASSSRGRGGQRGTGELFF	TGTGCCAGCAGCTCCCGTGGGCGGGGCGGGCAGCGGGGCACCGGGGAGCTGTTTTTT
TRBV7-6	NA	TRBJ1-6	NA	CASSLGGGLASPLHF	TGTGCCAGCAGCTTAGGGGGGGGTTTAGCTTCACCCCTCCACTTT
TRBV7-6	NA	TRBJ1-3	TRBD1	CASSRYRGLHSGNTIYF	TGTGCCAGCAGCCGCTACAGGGGGCTCCACTCTGGAAACACCATATATTTT
TRBV4-3	NA	TRBJ2-3	TRBD2	CASSQDWGTSGAASGQYF	TGCGCCAGCAGCCAAGATTGGGGAACTAGCGGGGCCGCCTCGGGTCAGTATTTT
TRBV29-1	NA	TRBJ1-2	NA	CSVETGQGGYGYTF	TGCAGCGTTGAGACGGGTCAGGGCGGCTATGGCTACACCTTC
TRBV19	few	TRBJ1-5	NA	CASRQLNQPQHF	TGTGCCAGTAGACAGCTCAATCAGCCCCAGCATTTT
TRBV27	few	TRBJ1-5	NA	CASSLSRTWSNQPQHF	TGTGCCAGCAGTTTATCGCGCACGTGGAGCAATCAGCCCCAGCATTTT
TRBV7-9	NA	TRBJ2-3	TRBD2	CASSRSSGGIRTDTQYF	TGTGCCAGCAGCAGATCTAGCGGGGGTATCCGCACAGATACGCAGTATTTT
TRBV7-2	NA	TRBJ1-5	NA	CASSPYLDQPQHF	TGTGCCAGCAGCCCTTATCTTGATCAGCCCCAGCATTTT
TRBV11-3	NA	TRBJ2-1	NA	CASSQGGGGANNEQFF	TGTGCCAGCAGCCAAGGGGGAGGGGGAGCAAACAATGAGCAGTTCTTC
TRBV18	NA	TRBJ2-7	TRBD1	CASSPYRDSSYEQYF	TGTGCCAGCTCACCGTACCGGGACAGCTCCTACGAGCAGTACTTC
TRBV28	NA	TRBJ1-2	NA	CASSLHSGTYGYTF	TGTGCCAGCAGTTTGCACAGTGGAACCTATGGCTACACCTTC
TRBV28	once	TRBJ2-7	TRBD1	CASTSSQDRGFEQYF	TGCGCCAGCACCTCCTCCCAAGACAGGGGTTTCGAGCAGTACTTC
TRBV7-8	NA	TRBJ2-5	TRBD1	CASSVPGQEETQYF	TGTGCCAGCAGCGTCCCGGGACAGGAAGAGACCCAGTACTTC
TRBV5-1	NA	TRBJ2-5	TRBD2	CASSSTPGSSGGETQYF	TGCGCCAGCAGCTCCACCCCTGGATCTAGCGGGGGAGAGACCCAGTACTTC